This record covers a single TCR beta chain. The data are from a study of T cell changes during pregnancy in multiple sclerosis. Here immunoSEQ multiplex PCR was the method, and the copy in TCRdb shows in-frame clones only, minus some. The table records some 97,000 clones, almost 95% of them present only once. Germline V CDR1 and CDR2: SGDLS, YYNGEE. V lost 0 bases and J lost 8, with 15 bases in between. This CDR3 region has 15 residues. The receptor's source is a female donor with multiple sclerosis, enrolled in a pregnancy study. This sample comprised peripheral blood, obtained before pregnancy. V is TRBV9 and J is TRBJ2-1, with D possibly being TRBD2 (6 bases). The CDR3: CASSVGGRGGYEQFF. The DNA for the CDR3 is TGTGCCAGCAGCGTAGGAGGGCGGGGTGGCTATGAGCAGTTCTTC.